This passage covers 13 T cell receptor beta chains from one sample sequenced in a study of beta chain features in type 1 diabetes. The isolated RNA, all of it, was reverse transcribed, so expressed TCRB transcripts were what got sequenced. Libraries were prepared by immunoSEQ multiplex PCR; TCRdb keeps only in-frame clonotypes and omits some of them. The sample contains around 290,000 clones, under 8.5% of which appear only once. Sequenced material: central memory CD4+ T cells from blood. The origin of the receptors is a young woman in good health.

The rearrangement uses TRBV5-4 and TRBJ2-7; D gene uncertain. The length of the CDR3 is 13 residues. Germline assignment: CDR1 SGHNT and CDR2 YYREEE (reference sequence). V was pared by 5 bases and J by 2 bases, with 11 bases between. For the CDR3, the DNA is TGTGCCAGCAGACTATTCGGTACCTACGAGCAGTACGTC. Protein: CASRLFGTYEQYV.

This clone was detected a few times. CDR3 sequence: CASSLLTGGNNSPLHF. In DNA form, the CDR3 reads TGTGCCAGCAGCTTACTAACAGGGGGAAATAATTCACCCCTCCACTTT. The chain couples TRBV7-9 to TRBJ1-6; 8 nucleotides match TRBD1. The CDR3 consists of 16 residues. J gave up 5 bases and V 2 bases, and 5 bases lay outside the gene matches. Germline V gene sequence: CDR1 SEHNR, CDR2 FQNEAQ (reference sequence).

This clone was detected only a few times. This chain uses TRBV28 with TRBJ2-3; 9 positions match TRBD2. This CDR3 region has 15 residues. Trimming took 3 bases from V and 4 from J; bases not matched to a gene: 5. Germline V gives CDR1 MDHEN, CDR2 SYDVKM. The DNA for the CDR3 is TGTGCCAGCAGTTTGGCGGGGGGGCCACCAGATACGCAGTATTTT. Amino acid sequence: CASSLAGGPPDTQYF.

CDR3 DNA sequence: TGTGCCAGCAGTTCAGGGGTGGGGCAGCCCCAGCATTTT. This translates into CASSSGVGQPQHF. The J gene is TRBJ1-5, the V gene TRBV6-5, with D possibly being TRBD1 (6 bases). The CDR3 loop spans 13 amino acids. CDR1 is MNHEY and CDR2 is SVGAGI in the germline V gene. V gave up 4 bases and J gave up 7 bases, with 11 bases separating them.

This clone has a handful of counts. The chain recombines TRBV4-1 with TRBJ1-4, with D possibly being TRBD1 (6 bases). The V gene lost 6 bases and the J gene lost 7 bases, with 21 bases spanning the gap. Germline loops: CDR1 MGHRA, CDR2 YSYEKL. The CDR3 has 16 residues. CDR3 in DNA: TGCGCCAGCAGGAGTCAGGGCCAAGGGGGTGGTGAAAAACTGTTTTTT. It translates to CASRSQGQGGGEKLFF.

The rearrangement links TRBV5-1 to TRBJ1-2, with 8 bases fitting TRBD1. V gave up 0 bases and J gave up 2 bases; unmatched junction bases: 0. This CDR3 has 14 residues. CDR1 SGHRS and CDR2 YFSETQ come from the germline V gene. CDR3 coding DNA: TGCGCCAGCAGCTTGGGGACAGGGAACTATGGCTACACCTTC. This sequence encodes CASSLGTGNYGYTF.

This clone has a handful of counts. The chain has TRBV11-2 and TRBJ2-6, with 7 bases matching TRBD1. Per germline, CDR1 SGHAT and CDR2 FQNNGV. V lost 4 bases and J lost 0; bases outside the gene matches: 9. The CDR3 consists of 18 residues. The CDR3 region is CASSSHRGRGSGANVLTF. CDR3 DNA: TGTGCCAGCAGCTCGCACAGGGGCAGGGGCTCTGGGGCCAACGTCCTGACTTTC. Full variable domain (rest looked up from reference TRBV11-2 and TRBJ2-6): EAGVAQSPRYKIIEKRQSVAFWCNPISGHATLYWYQQILGQGPKLLIQFQNNGVVDDSQLPKDRFSAERLKGVDSTLKIQPAKLEDSAVYLCASSSHRGRGSGANVLTFGAGSRLTVL.

This chain connects TRBV10-3 to TRBJ2-3, with D hard to call. Germline CDR1 and CDR2: ENHRY and SYGVKD. With 4 bases removed from V and 7 bases from J, the gap between germline ends came to 15 bases. There are 14 residues in the CDR3. The CDR3 loop reads CAISVDDKRYTQYF. The CDR3, as DNA: TGTGCCATCAGTGTGGATGACAAGAGGTATACGCAGTATTTT.

The V and J genes are TRBV7-8 and TRBJ2-1; TRBD1 or TRBD2 may be the D gene (5 bases each). V shed 5 bases and J shed 0 bases, with 11 bases lying between them. Germline assignment: CDR1 SGHVS and CDR2 FQNEAQ. The CDR3 consists of 15 residues. CDR3 sequence (DNA): TGTGCCAGCAGCAGGGACGGAAGCTCCTACAATGAGCAGTTCTTC. Encoded protein: CASSRDGSSYNEQFF.

The chain employs TRBV28 and TRBJ2-2; D is undetermined. The CDR3 consists of 13 residues. From germline, CDR1 is MDHEN and CDR2 SYDVKM. V lost 2 bases and J lost 7, with 8 bases in between. Here the CDR3 reads CASSLIGNGELFF. CDR3 nucleotide sequence: TGTGCCAGCAGTTTAATCGGTAACGGGGAGCTGTTTTTT.

This clone was found a few times. V gene TRBV18 combines with J gene TRBJ1-3; D might be TRBD1 (5 bases). Germline values: CDR1 KGHSH, CDR2 LQKENI. This CDR3 is 18 amino acids long. V lost 3 bases and J 0 bases, leaving 18 bases between the germline ends. The CDR3, as DNA: TGTGCCAGCTCACCCCTTAATACGGACAAGGGCTCTGGAAACACCATATATTTT. Translation: CASSPLNTDKGSGNTIYF.

The genes are TRBV4-3 and TRBJ1-5; TRBD1 is a possible D gene (6 bases). The ends were cut back, 4 bases at V and 3 bases at J, with 10 bases in the middle. The germline CDR1 and CDR2 sequences are LGHNA and YSLEER. CDR3 length: 14 residues. CDR3 in DNA: TGCGCCAGCAGCCCCGGACAGATCAATCAGCCCCAGCATTTT. Translated: CASSPGQINQPQHF.

The J gene is TRBJ2-3, the V gene TRBV7-2, with D perhaps matching TRBD2 (5 bases). The CDR3 runs 13 residues. CDR1 and CDR2 from the germline V gene are SGHTA and FQGNSA. V was trimmed by 7 bases and J by 7 bases, leaving 15 bases between them. CDR3 nucleotides: TGTGCCAGCATCCGAGATGAGGGCCATACGCAGTATTTT. It is translated as CASIRDEGHTQYF.